One and the same sample provided the 21 T cell receptor beta chains below, sequenced in a study of blood T cell repertoires in COVID-19. TCRdb keeps only in-frame clones here, not all; method: immunoSEQ multiplex PCR. The data show roughly 250,000 clones, over 75% seen once. The sequenced sample was peripheral blood. Source of these receptors: a human donor in a cohort sampled during active COVID-19.

The chain joins TRBV28 to TRBJ1-1; D is unresolved. CDR3 length: 11 amino acids. Germline V lookup: CDR1 MDHEN, CDR2 SYDVKM. Between the trimmed V and J ends, which lost 5 bases and 6 bases, there was a span of 7 bases. CDR3 bases: TGTGCCAGCAGTGTATTCGCTGAAGCTTTCTTT. This gives the protein CASSVFAEAFF. The complete variable domain, with remaining parts taken from reference TRBV28 and TRBJ1-1, reads DVKVTQSSRYLVKRTGEKVFLECVQDMDHENMFWYRQDPGLGLRLIYFSYDVKMKEKGDIPEGYSVSREKKERFSLILESASTNQTSMYLCASSVFAEAFFGQGTRLTVV.

The V call is TRBV4-1, the J call TRBJ2-6; D not resolved. Trimming removed 4 bases at V and 3 bases at J, with 10 bases between. Germline-derived CDR1 and CDR2 are MGHRA and YSYEKL. The CDR3 runs to 15 residues. The CDR3 region is CASSRLVGGANVLTF. The CDR3 nucleotides read TGCGCCAGCAGCCGTTTAGTTGGTGGGGCCAACGTCCTGACTTTC.

This chain connects TRBV6-2 or TRBV6-3 to TRBJ2-7; maybe TRBD1 (6 bases). Trimming took off 5 bases at V and 3 bases at J, with 17 bases between the two ends. Germline CDR1 and CDR2: MNHEY and SVGEGT. There are 15 residues in the CDR3. The DNA of the CDR3 is TGTGCCAGCAGTCCCCCCTCGACAGGATTCTACGAGCAGTACTTC. This translates into CASSPPSTGFYEQYF.

V is TRBV28 and J is TRBJ1-6; 8 nucleotides match TRBD1. The J segment lost 7 bases and the V segment lost 5 bases, leaving 7 bases of the junction unmatched. The CDR3 runs to 15 residues. Germline lookup yields CDR1 MDHEN and CDR2 SYDVKM. The CDR3 region has the DNA TGTGCCAGCAGTACGGGCCACAGGGGGAATTCACCCCTCCACTTT. It specifies CASSTGHRGNSPLHF.

In the case of this clone: This sample includes further DNA sequences coding for the same CDR3. The chain has TRBV6-5 and TRBJ2-7, with TRBD1 matching 9 bases. CDR3 length: 15 amino acids. With V trimmed by 4 bases and J by 2 bases, 6 bases remained unmatched. From germline, CDR1 is MNHEY and CDR2 SVGAGI. CDR3 sequence: CASSSPGQGTYEQYF. In nucleotides, the CDR3 is TGTGCCAGCAGTTCACCGGGACAGGGAACCTACGAGCAGTACTTC.

Concerning this clone: In the same sample, other DNA sequences code for this CDR3. The V call is TRBV5-1, the J call TRBJ2-3, with 10 bases matching TRBD2. Unmatched junction bases numbered 4, after V lost 5 bases and J lost 1 base. The length of the CDR3 is 15 residues. Per the germline V gene, CDR1 is SGHRS and CDR2 is YFSETQ. The CDR3 DNA reads as TGCGCCAGCAGTCTAGGACTAGCGGGCACAGATACGCAGTATTTT. The encoded protein is CASSLGLAGTDTQYF.

The rearrangement uses TRBV5-6 and TRBJ1-2; 8 positions match TRBD1. The CDR3 is 16 amino acids. CDR1 is SGHDT and CDR2 is YYEEEE in the germline V gene. The ends lost 0 bases at V and 3 bases at J; junction bases unmatched: 7. This CDR3 reads CASSLVGQGRDYGYTF. In nucleotides, the CDR3 is TGTGCCAGCAGCTTGGTAGGACAGGGAAGAGACTATGGCTACACCTTC.

The V gene is TRBV9, the J gene TRBJ2-2, with D possibly being TRBD2 (7 bases). Germline V lookup: CDR1 SGDLS, CDR2 YYNGEE. The CDR3 loop spans 14 amino acids. Trimming shortened V by 4 bases and J by 3 bases, and 10 bases separated the two germline ends. CDR3 amino acids: CASSPRGHTGELFF. The DNA of the CDR3 is TGTGCCAGCAGCCCGCGGGGGCACACCGGGGAGCTGTTTTTT.

This chain links TRBV6-5 with TRBJ2-5; 7 nucleotides align to TRBD2. Germline trimming cut 5 bases from V and 0 bases from J; bases unmatched to any gene: 3. This CDR3 has 14 amino acids. Germline-derived CDR1 and CDR2 are MNHEY and SVGAGI. Written as DNA, the CDR3 is TGTGCCAGCAGTCCGCTAGCGGACCAAGAGACCCAGTACTTC. This codes for CASSPLADQETQYF.

The chain couples TRBV5-5 to TRBJ1-1; D not resolved. Trimming removed 0 bases at V and 5 bases at J, with 14 bases between. Germline values: CDR1 SGHKS, CDR2 YYEKEE (reference sequence). The length of the CDR3 is 15 residues. CDR3 protein: CASSLEQRVATEAFF. The DNA of the CDR3 is TGTGCCAGCAGCTTGGAACAGAGGGTTGCGACTGAAGCTTTCTTT.

The chain is built from TRBV5-1 and TRBJ2-5; 12 nucleotides match TRBD2. The CDR3 is made up of 15 amino acids. The J segment lost 5 bases and the V segment lost 5 bases, leaving 7 bases of the junction unmatched. Looked up from germline, CDR1 is SGHRS and CDR2 is YFSETQ. As DNA, the CDR3 is TGCGCCAGCAGTTCCGGACTAGCGGGGAGGGAGACCCAGTACTTC. This sequence encodes CASSSGLAGRETQYF. Combining the CDR3 with reference TRBV5-1 and TRBJ2-5 gives the whole variable domain KAGVTQTPRYLIKTRGQQVTLSCSPISGHRSVSWYQQTPGQGLQFLFEYFSETQRNKGNFPGRFSGRQFSNSRSEMNVSTLELGDSALYLCASSSGLAGRETQYFGPGTRLLVL.

The CDR3 DNA follows: TGCGCCAGCAGCTTAGGACAGGGTGAAGCTTTCTTT. It is translated as CASSLGQGEAFF. This chain connects TRBV5-1 to TRBJ1-1; 8 nucleotides align to TRBD1. V gave up 2 bases and J gave up 7 bases; unmatched junction bases: 1. The CDR3 runs 12 residues. From germline, CDR1 is SGHRS and CDR2 YFSETQ.

The gene calls are TRBV5-1 and TRBJ2-7; 8 positions agree with TRBD2. The V gene end was trimmed by 0 bases and the J gene end by 2 bases; junction bases not matched to a gene: 16. Germline loops: CDR1 SGHRS, CDR2 YFSETQ. This CDR3 is 19 amino acids long. CDR3: CASSLAHQDSGISTYEQYF. CDR3 coding DNA: TGCGCCAGCAGCTTGGCCCATCAAGATAGCGGGATATCAACCTACGAGCAGTACTTC.

The genes are TRBV5-1 and TRBJ2-5, with D uncertain. Germline CDR1 reads SGHRS; CDR2 reads YFSETQ. Trimming stripped 0 bases from V and 4 bases from J, with 13 bases between. CDR3 length: 15 residues. The CDR3 protein is CASSLVSTPGETQYF. In DNA, the CDR3 is TGCGCCAGCAGCTTGGTGTCAACTCCGGGAGAGACCCAGTACTTC.

The chain joins TRBV7-8 to TRBJ2-5; 10 nucleotides match TRBD2. CDR1 is SGHVS and CDR2 is FQNEAQ in the germline V gene. V lost 2 bases and J lost 2; bases outside the gene matches: 8. The CDR3 sequence is 17 residues long. CDR3 sequence: CASSLTLAGIQQETQYF. The CDR3 nucleotides are TGTGCCAGCAGCTTAACACTAGCGGGAATACAACAAGAGACCCAGTACTTC.

This chain links TRBV6-2 or TRBV6-3 with TRBJ2-7; 10 bases fit TRBD1. Germline assignment: CDR1 MNHEY and CDR2 SVGEGT. V trimming: 5 bases; J trimming: 4 bases; junction bases outside the gene matches: 8. The CDR3 covers 15 residues. The CDR3 DNA is TGTGCCAGCAGTCTTCCCGGGACAGGGGTTTACGAGCAGTACTTC. Protein: CASSLPGTGVYEQYF.

This chain links TRBV18 with TRBJ1-1; 8 positions match TRBD1. Losses at the gene ends were 2 bases for V and 8 bases for J; bases not matched to a gene: 1. The CDR3 is 12 amino acids. Germline CDR1 reads KGHSH; CDR2 reads LQKENI. CDR3 DNA: TGTGCCAGCTCACCAAGGACAGGGGAAGCTTTCTTT. Amino acid sequence: CASSPRTGEAFF. Supplemented by reference TRBV18 and TRBJ1-1, the full variable domain reads NAGVMQNPRHLVRRRGQEARLRCSPMKGHSHVYWYRQLPEEGLKFMVYLQKENIIDESGMPKERFSAEFPKEGPSILRIQQVVRGDSAAYFCASSPRTGEAFFGQGTRLTVV.

This clone was found a few times. V is TRBV11-3 and J is TRBJ2-7; 7 nucleotides match TRBD2. Unmatched junction bases numbered 6, after V lost 1 base and J lost 3 bases. The germline gives CDR1 SGHNT, CDR2 YENEEA. This CDR3 region has 15 residues. CDR3 sequence: CASSLAGGKGYEQYF. DNA for the CDR3: TGTGCCAGCAGCTTAGCCGGGGGGAAAGGCTACGAGCAGTACTTC.

This chain links TRBV3-1 (or the pseudogene TRBV3-2) with TRBJ2-3, with a weak D call TRBD1 (6 bases). CDR1 and CDR2 (germline): LGHDT, YNNKEL (reference sequence). The V and J ends lost 0 bases and 2 bases respectively, with 12 bases between them. CDR3 length: 16 residues. The CDR3 DNA is TGTGCCAGCAGCCAAGATTGGGGGCGCCTCACAGATACGCAGTATTTT. It yields the protein CASSQDWGRLTDTQYF.

CDR3 nucleotide sequence: TGTGCCAGCAGTTACCAGGGTCGACAGGGAACGCAGTATTTT. It codes for CASSYQGRQGTQYF. The rearrangement joins TRBV6-5 to TRBJ2-3, with 7 bases lining up with TRBD1. Germline CDR1 MNHEY, CDR2 SVGAGI. Losses at the gene ends were 2 bases for V and 9 bases for J; bases not matched to a gene: 8. The CDR3 runs 14 residues.

The chain recombines TRBV11-2 with TRBJ1-1, with D possibly being TRBD1 (5 bases). V was cut by 1 base and J by 4 bases, with 16 bases left in between. Germline V CDR1 and CDR2: SGHAT, FQNNGV. The CDR3 is 16 residues long. The CDR3 DNA reads as TGTGCCAGCAGCTTAGTGAACTCCCGGAGGGGCACTGAAGCTTTCTTT. Translated, it gives CASSLVNSRRGTEAFF.